This entry lists 32 T cell receptor beta chains sequenced from one sample in a study of blood T cell repertoires in COVID-19. Measured with immunoSEQ multiplex PCR; TCRdb has only the in-frame clones, and not every one. Among over 200,000 clones, 70% to 90% were seen once, and the ten largest hold under 2.5%. The specimen was PBMCs or T cells enriched from blood (not recorded which). Every receptor here comes from a middle-aged woman with acute COVID-19.

This rearrangement joins TRBV12-2 to TRBJ2-7; the table's D gene call, TRBD2, was not cross checked with the DNA. TRBV12-2 is termed a pseudogene. This CDR3 has 16 residues. As DNA, the CDR3 is TGTGCAAGTCGCTTAGCGATAGCGGGAAGCGTCTACGAGCAGTACGTC. The encoded protein is CASRLAIAGSVYEQYV.

The rearrangement uses TRBV29-1 and TRBJ1-2; TRBD1 matches 9 bases. Germline CDR1 SQVTM, CDR2 ANQGSEA. Trimming at V came to 7 bases and at J to 0 bases, leaving 9 bases not matched to a gene. This CDR3 has 15 amino acids. Written as DNA, the CDR3 is TGCAGCGGTGCGACAGGGGGTGGAACTAACTATGGCTACACCTTC. It specifies CSGATGGGTNYGYTF. Full variable domain (outside the CDR3, taken from reference TRBV29-1 and TRBJ1-2): SAVISQKPSRDICQRGTSLTIQCQVDSQVTMMFWYRQQPGQSLTLIATANQGSEATYESGFVIDKFPISRPNLTFSTLTVSNMSPEDSSIYLCSGATGGGTNYGYTFGSGTRLTVV.

The chain employs TRBV10-1 and TRBJ2-5; 13 positions match TRBD2. V lost 6 bases, J lost 5 bases, and 6 bases stayed unmatched. The CDR3 runs 15 residues. The germline CDR1 and CDR2 sequences are WNHNN and SYGVQD (reference sequence). The CDR3 protein is CASSPGLAGRETQYF. The CDR3 coding sequence is TGCGCCAGCAGCCCGGGACTAGCGGGGCGGGAGACCCAGTACTTC.

The rearrangement joins TRBV20-1 to TRBJ1-4, with 11 nucleotides matching TRBD1. This CDR3 comprises 15 residues. CDR1 DFQATT and CDR2 SNEGSKA come from the germline V gene (reference sequence). V shed 3 bases, J shed 7 bases, and the junction held 7 bases outside the gene matches. The CDR3 sequence: CSASDPGTGGEKLFF. As DNA, the CDR3 is TGCAGTGCTAGTGACCCCGGGACAGGGGGTGAAAAACTGTTTTTT.

The V gene is TRBV21-1, the J gene TRBJ2-7; the tabulated D call, TRBD2, remains unverified against the DNA. TRBV21-1 is designated a pseudogene. The CDR3 covers 18 residues. The chain's CDR3 is CASSKGEGRRGVSYEQYF. DNA of the CDR3: TGTGCCAGCAGCAAAGGGGAAGGGAGGCGGGGGGTCTCCTACGAGCAGTACTTC.

This clone appeared a few times. The rearrangement uses TRBV24-1 and TRBJ2-3; D perhaps matches TRBD1 (6 bases). The CDR3 totals 17 residues. The germline V and J ends were trimmed by 9 bases and 3 bases, with 24 bases remaining between them. Germline CDR1 and CDR2: KGHDR and SFDVKD. CDR3 DNA sequence: TGTGCCACCGAAGTTGGGCCACGTCAGGGGCGGACAGATACGCAGTATTTT. It is translated as CATEVGPRQGRTDTQYF.

The rearrangement joins TRBV7-2 to TRBJ2-3; TRBD2 aligns across 13 bases. The germline V gene has CDR1 SGHTA and CDR2 FQGNSA. This CDR3 has 18 amino acids. The V and J ends lost 2 bases and 1 base, in that order; junction bases with no gene match: 6. The DNA of the CDR3 is TGTGCCAGCAGCTTATGGGGGACTAGCGGGACCCGCACAGATACGCAGTATTTT. Translated: CASSLWGTSGTRTDTQYF.

CDR3 sequence reads: CASSDFGNEAFF. CDR3 in DNA: TGTGCCAGCTCAGATTTTGGTAATGAAGCTTTCTTT. The rearrangement links TRBV12-3 or TRBV12-4 to TRBJ1-1, with D unclear. The ends were cut back, 8 bases at V and 7 bases at J, with 14 bases in the middle. CDR3 length equals 12 residues.

This sequence joins TRBV24-1 and TRBJ2-1; TRBD1 matches 10 bases. Germline-derived CDR1 and CDR2 are KGHDR and SFDVKD. V shed 4 bases, J shed 4 bases, and the junction held 6 bases outside the gene matches. The CDR3 totals 16 residues. DNA of the CDR3: TGTGCCACCAGTGACCGGTCGGGACAGGGGTACAATGAGCAGTTCTTC. Residues: CATSDRSGQGYNEQFF.

The chain has TRBV29-1 and TRBJ2-1; TRBD2 matches 9 bases. CDR3 length: 15 residues. J was trimmed by 6 bases and V by 4 bases; bases with no gene match: 10. In germline, CDR1 is SQVTM, CDR2 ANQGSEA. The CDR3 here is CSVGALAGFPNEQFF. The CDR3 DNA reads as TGCAGCGTTGGAGCTCTAGCGGGGTTCCCCAATGAGCAGTTCTTC.

This sequence joins TRBV7-2 and TRBJ2-3; 9 nucleotides agree with TRBD2. V gave up 5 bases and J gave up 5 bases; unmatched junction bases: 8. The CDR3 covers 15 residues. CDR1 and CDR2 (germline): SGHTA, FQGNSA. The CDR3 loop is CASSIRGGAVDTQYF. For the CDR3, the DNA is TGTGCCAGCAGCATTCGCGGGGGGGCGGTAGATACGCAGTATTTT.

The DNA for the CDR3 is TGTGCCAGCCGGGGGTTCCCCTATGGCTACACCTTC. Amino acid sequence: CASRGFPYGYTF. The chain links TRBV28 to TRBJ1-2; D is possibly TRBD1 (5 bases). Germline V CDR1 and CDR2: MDHEN, SYDVKM. V was shortened by 8 bases and J by 4 bases, with 11 bases between the two germline ends. This CDR3 region has 12 residues.

The chain carries TRBV6-2 or TRBV6-3 and TRBJ1-5, with TRBD1 matching 7 bases. Germline CDR1 and CDR2: MNHEY and SVGEGT. V dropped 5 bases and J dropped 7; count of bases not matched to a gene: 8. The CDR3 is made up of 14 amino acids. CDR3 sequence: CASSNGTVGQPQHF. CDR3 nucleotides: TGTGCCAGCAGTAACGGGACAGTAGGCCAGCCCCAGCATTTT.

The rearrangement joins TRBV7-2 to TRBJ2-2; 7 nucleotides match TRBD2. The CDR3 runs to 17 residues. CDR1 is SGHTA and CDR2 is FQGNSA in the germline V gene. Unmatched junction bases numbered 14, after V lost 4 bases and J lost 6 bases. The DNA for the CDR3 is TGTGCCAGCAGCTCCCGGGAGGCGGGAAGTTTCGCCGGGGAGCTGTTTTTT. This translates into CASSSREAGSFAGELFF.

This sequence joins TRBV7-9 and TRBJ1-2, with 9 bases lining up with TRBD1. Germline V gene data show CDR1 as SEHNR and CDR2 as FQNEAQ (reference sequence). Losses at the gene ends were 4 bases for V and 6 bases for J; bases not matched to a gene: 9. This CDR3 comprises 15 residues. The CDR3 region is CASSSTLGTGNGYTF. The CDR3, as DNA: TGTGCCAGCAGCTCCACATTAGGGACAGGGAATGGCTACACCTTC.

This clone occurred a few times. The chain employs TRBV11-3 and TRBJ1-1; 8 positions match TRBD1. The CDR3 length is 15 residues. V lost 3 bases to trimming and J lost 3 bases; unmatched junction nucleotides: 6. Germline-derived CDR1 and CDR2 are SGHNT and YENEEA. CDR3 protein: CASSFTGTGYTEAFF. Written as DNA, the CDR3 is TGTGCCAGCAGCTTCACCGGGACAGGATACACTGAAGCTTTCTTT.

The rearrangement joins TRBV19 to TRBJ1-5, with a tentative D call TRBD1 (6 bases). Germline V gene data show CDR1 as LNHDA and CDR2 as SQIVND (reference sequence). The length of the CDR3 is 14 residues. DNA for the CDR3: TGTGCTTCTAACGACAGGTCGATGGATCAGCCCCAGCATTTT. Its translation is CASNDRSMDQPQHF.

The V gene is TRBV7-9, the J gene TRBJ2-1, with D possibly matching TRBD2 (6 bases). Looked up from germline, CDR1 is SEHNR and CDR2 is FQNEAQ (reference sequence). This CDR3 contains 14 residues. The V and J ends lost 5 bases and 4 bases respectively, with 12 bases between them. The CDR3 sequence is CASSTGRNYNEQFF. The CDR3 region has the DNA TGTGCCAGCAGCACCGGGAGAAATTACAATGAGCAGTTCTTC.

The V call is TRBV30, the J call TRBJ2-3; tentatively, D is TRBD1 (6 bases). Per germline, CDR1 GTSNPN and CDR2 SVGIG (reference sequence). The CDR3 sequence is 13 residues long. Trimming removed 0 bases at V and 5 bases at J, with 9 bases between. The CDR3 reads CAWSVRGGDTQYF. Here the CDR3 DNA reads TGTGCCTGGAGTGTACGAGGGGGAGATACGCAGTATTTT.

In its sample, this clone was seen a few times. The chain combines TRBV11-3 with TRBJ2-1; D is perhaps TRBD1 (8 bases). The CDR3 is made up of 13 amino acids. Germline CDR1 is SGHNT and CDR2 is YENEEA. V was pared by 3 bases and J by 9 bases, with 12 bases between. The CDR3 sequence: CASSFHRGGEQFF. CDR3 coding DNA: TGTGCCAGCAGCTTTCACAGGGGGGGTGAGCAGTTCTTC.

In DNA, the CDR3 is TGCAGCGTTCGACGGTGGAGTGGCACTGAAGCTTTCTTT. Its protein is CSVRRWSGTEAFF. The chain joins TRBV29-1 to TRBJ1-1; D gene uncertain. The CDR3 loop spans 13 amino acids. Trimming took off 5 bases at V and 4 bases at J, with 14 bases between the two ends. Germline V gene lookup returns CDR1 SQVTM and CDR2 ANQGSEA.

The chain carries TRBV5-4 and TRBJ2-7; 12 bases are shared with TRBD2. The ends lost 1 base at V and 6 bases at J; junction bases unmatched: 11. Per the germline V gene, CDR1 is SGHNT and CDR2 is YYREEE (reference sequence). The CDR3 is 17 amino acids. Written as DNA, the CDR3 is TGTGCCAGCAGCTTGCGGCTAGCGGGGGGGCAGGTGGGCGAGCAGTACTTC. As protein: CASSLRLAGGQVGEQYF. The variable domain in full, with the rest retrieved from reference TRBV5-4 and TRBJ2-7, is ETGVTQSPTHLIKTRGQQVTLRCSSQSGHNTVSWYQQALGQGPQFIFQYYREEENGRGNFPPRFSGLQFPNYSSELNVNALELDDSALYLCASSLRLAGGQVGEQYFGPGTRLTVT.

V usage is TRBV5-1 and J usage is TRBJ2-3; the match to TRBD2 covers 7 bases. V was pared by 5 bases and J by 2 bases, with 5 bases of the junction left unmatched. The CDR3 is 14 residues long. Germline V gives CDR1 SGHRS, CDR2 YFSETQ. The CDR3 sequence: CASRSGVPTDTQYF. CDR3 in DNA: TGCGCCAGCAGGAGCGGGGTACCCACAGATACGCAGTATTTT. The full variable domain, with the rest looked up from reference TRBV5-1 and TRBJ2-3, is KAGVTQTPRYLIKTRGQQVTLSCSPISGHRSVSWYQQTPGQGLQFLFEYFSETQRNKGNFPGRFSGRQFSNSRSEMNVSTLELGDSALYLCASRSGVPTDTQYFGPGTRLTVL.

The chain joins TRBV21-1 to TRBJ2-4; the DNA was not compared with TRBD1, the D call given in the table. TRBV21-1 is labeled a pseudogene. The CDR3 has 17 amino acids. The CDR3 DNA reads TGTGCCAGCAGCGCCCCGGGACAGGGGGGAGCCAAAAACATTCAGTACTTC. It specifies CASSAPGQGGAKNIQYF.

The chain carries TRBV13 and TRBJ1-2; 8 nucleotides agree with TRBD1. CDR1 is PRHDT and CDR2 is FYEKMQ in the germline V gene (reference sequence). Trimming cost V 0 bases and J 4 bases; bases outside gene matches: 10. This CDR3 comprises 17 residues. CDR3 loop: CASSLGPLRGQAYGYTF. The CDR3 region has the DNA TGTGCCAGCAGCTTAGGGCCCCTCAGGGGGCAGGCCTATGGCTACACCTTC.

The V and J genes are TRBV10-3 and TRBJ1-2; D gene uncertain. The V end lost 0 bases, the J end lost 4 bases, and 12 bases lay between the germline ends. Per germline, CDR1 ENHRY and CDR2 SYGVKD. The CDR3 sequence is 15 residues long. CDR3 in DNA: TGTGCCATCAGTGAGTCGGCCAATAATGTCTATGGCTACACCTTC. This gives the protein CAISESANNVYGYTF.

V and J are TRBV6-6 and TRBJ1-6, with a tentative D call TRBD1 (5 bases). This CDR3 has 16 amino acids. The V and J ends lost 5 bases and 5 bases respectively, with 16 bases between them. The germline CDR1 and CDR2 sequences are MNHNY and SVGAGI (reference sequence). CDR3 DNA sequence: TGTGCCAGCAGTCGACGGCAGGGATTGCATAATTCACCCCTCCACTTT. This translates into CASSRRQGLHNSPLHF.

In this sample, this clone turned up once. The chain is built from TRBV5-1 and TRBJ2-7; TRBD1 matches 10 bases. Trimming removed 4 bases from V and 3 bases from J; junction bases left unmatched: 4. Germline CDR1 and CDR2: SGHRS and YFSETQ. CDR3 length: 14 residues. CDR3 region: CASSPDRGDYEQYF. DNA of the CDR3: TGCGCCAGCAGCCCGGACAGGGGGGACTACGAGCAGTACTTC.

V gene TRBV13 combines with J gene TRBJ2-7; D remains ambiguous. V was trimmed by 4 bases and J by 6 bases, leaving 10 bases between them. This CDR3 has 12 residues. CDR1 and CDR2 (germline): PRHDT, FYEKMQ (reference sequence). CDR3 sequence reads: CASSSQVGEQYV. As DNA, the CDR3 is TGTGCCAGCAGCTCCCAGGTAGGCGAGCAGTACGTC.

This clone was seen once. The rearrangement links TRBV11-2 to TRBJ1-1, with a weak D call TRBD1 (6 bases). This CDR3 has 16 amino acids. V was pared by 7 bases and J by 1 base, with 19 bases between. Germline-derived CDR1 and CDR2 are SGHAT and FQNNGV. The CDR3 DNA reads as TGTGCCAGCACCGGGAGGCGGGGGGGCGCGAACACTGAAGCTTTCTTT. Amino acids: CASTGRRGGANTEAFF.

This clone was observed a handful of times. This rearrangement joins TRBV4-3 to TRBJ2-3; 9 nucleotides align to TRBD2. Germline-derived CDR1 and CDR2 are LGHNA and YSLEER. The CDR3 spans 18 residues. Losses at the gene ends were 3 bases for V and 10 bases for J; bases not matched to a gene: 20. Here the CDR3 reads CASSQFFLGAGGLGAQYF. The DNA of the CDR3 is TGCGCCAGCAGCCAGTTCTTCCTGGGTGCGGGGGGGCTGGGTGCGCAGTATTTT.

V gene TRBV5-1 combines with J gene TRBJ1-6; 11 bases agree with TRBD1. V was pared by 3 bases and J by 7 bases, with 3 bases of the junction left unmatched. The CDR3 loop spans 15 amino acids. Germline V gives CDR1 SGHRS, CDR2 YFSETQ. CDR3 bases: TGCGCCAGCAGCTGGGGGGACAGGGGGAATTCACCCCTCCACTTT. Amino acids: CASSWGDRGNSPLHF.